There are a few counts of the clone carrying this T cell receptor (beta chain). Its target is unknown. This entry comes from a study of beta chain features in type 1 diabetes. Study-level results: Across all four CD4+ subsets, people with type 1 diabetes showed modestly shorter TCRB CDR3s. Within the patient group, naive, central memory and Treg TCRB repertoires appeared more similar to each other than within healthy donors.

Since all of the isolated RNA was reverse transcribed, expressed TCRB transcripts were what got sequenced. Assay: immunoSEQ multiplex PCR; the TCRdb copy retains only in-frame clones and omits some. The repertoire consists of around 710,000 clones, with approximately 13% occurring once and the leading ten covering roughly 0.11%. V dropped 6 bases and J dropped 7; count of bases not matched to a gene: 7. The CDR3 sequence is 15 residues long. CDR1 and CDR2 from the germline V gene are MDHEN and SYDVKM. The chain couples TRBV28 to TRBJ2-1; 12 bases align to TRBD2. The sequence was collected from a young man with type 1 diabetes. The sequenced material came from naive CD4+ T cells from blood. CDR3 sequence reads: CASRSSGGDLNEQFF. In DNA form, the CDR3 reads TGTGCCAGCAGGTCTAGCGGGGGGGACTTAAATGAGCAGTTCTTC.